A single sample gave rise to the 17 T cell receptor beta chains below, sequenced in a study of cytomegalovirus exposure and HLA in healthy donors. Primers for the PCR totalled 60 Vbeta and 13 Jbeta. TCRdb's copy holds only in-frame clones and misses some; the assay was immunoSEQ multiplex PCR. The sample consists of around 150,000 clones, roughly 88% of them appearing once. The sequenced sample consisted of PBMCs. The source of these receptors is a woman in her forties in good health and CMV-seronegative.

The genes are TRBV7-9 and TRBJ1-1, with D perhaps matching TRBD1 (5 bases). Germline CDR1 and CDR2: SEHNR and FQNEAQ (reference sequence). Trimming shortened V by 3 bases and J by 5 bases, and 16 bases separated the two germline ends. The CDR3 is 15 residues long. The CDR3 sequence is CASSFGGNAVTEAFF. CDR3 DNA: TGTGCCAGCAGCTTCGGGGGGAACGCGGTGACTGAAGCTTTCTTT.

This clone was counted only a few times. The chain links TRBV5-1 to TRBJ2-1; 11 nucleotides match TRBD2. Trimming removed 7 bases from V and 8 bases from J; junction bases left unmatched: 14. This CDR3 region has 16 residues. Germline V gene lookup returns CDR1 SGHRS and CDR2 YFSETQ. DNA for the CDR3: TGCGCCAGCTCATTCTTAGCGGGAGGGTCGAGGGATGAGCAGTTCTTC. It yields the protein CASSFLAGGSRDEQFF.

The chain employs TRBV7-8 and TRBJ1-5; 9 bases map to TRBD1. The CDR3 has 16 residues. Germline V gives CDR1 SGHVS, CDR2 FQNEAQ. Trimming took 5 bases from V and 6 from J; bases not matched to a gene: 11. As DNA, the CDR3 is TGTGCCAGCAGCCCCAAAGCAGACAGGGGGAGTCAGCCCCAGCATTTT. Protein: CASSPKADRGSQPQHF. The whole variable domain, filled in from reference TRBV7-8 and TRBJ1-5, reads GAGVSQSPRYKVAKRGQDVALRCDPISGHVSLFWYQQALGQGPEFLTYFQNEAQLDKSGLPSDRFFAERPEGSVSTLKIQRTQQEDSAVYLCASSPKADRGSQPQHFGDGTRLSIL.

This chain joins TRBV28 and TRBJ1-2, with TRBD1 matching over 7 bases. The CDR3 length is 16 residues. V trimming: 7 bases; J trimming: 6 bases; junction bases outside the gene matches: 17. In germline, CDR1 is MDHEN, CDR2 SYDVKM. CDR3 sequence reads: CASNPLGAGGDDGYTF. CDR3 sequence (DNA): TGTGCCAGCAACCCACTCGGGGCAGGGGGAGATGATGGCTACACCTTC.

DNA for the CDR3: TGTGCCAGCAGTTTAGGCAGGGCCCCCGGGGAGCTGTTTTTT. Protein sequence: CASSLGRAPGELFF. J is TRBJ2-2 and V is TRBV28; the D gene is possibly TRBD1 (5 bases). Germline V gives CDR1 MDHEN, CDR2 SYDVKM. The CDR3 loop spans 14 amino acids. V was trimmed by 2 bases and J by 6 bases, leaving 10 bases between them.

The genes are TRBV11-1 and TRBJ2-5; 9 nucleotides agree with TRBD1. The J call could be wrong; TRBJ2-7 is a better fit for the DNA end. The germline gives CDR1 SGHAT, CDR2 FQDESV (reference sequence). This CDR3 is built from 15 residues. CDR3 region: CASSVGGQGIDEQYF. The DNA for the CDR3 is TGTGCCAGCAGCGTAGGGGGACAGGGAATCGACGAGCAGTACTTC.

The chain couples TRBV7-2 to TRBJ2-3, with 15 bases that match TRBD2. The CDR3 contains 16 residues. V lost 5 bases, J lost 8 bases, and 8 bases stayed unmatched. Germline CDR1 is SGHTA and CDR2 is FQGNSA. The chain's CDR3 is CASSTGLAGGRGTQYF. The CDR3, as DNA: TGTGCCAGCAGCACAGGACTAGCGGGAGGGCGGGGTACGCAGTATTTT.

The CDR3 DNA reads as TGTGCCAGCAGCTCGACACTGGACACGGAGCAGTACTTC. Protein product: CASSSTLDTEQYF. The genes are TRBV11-3 and TRBJ2-7; weak D call: TRBD1 (5 bases). Germline-derived CDR1 and CDR2 are SGHNT and YENEEA. The CDR3 extends over 13 amino acids. Trimming cost V 4 bases and J 7 bases, with 14 bases left between them.

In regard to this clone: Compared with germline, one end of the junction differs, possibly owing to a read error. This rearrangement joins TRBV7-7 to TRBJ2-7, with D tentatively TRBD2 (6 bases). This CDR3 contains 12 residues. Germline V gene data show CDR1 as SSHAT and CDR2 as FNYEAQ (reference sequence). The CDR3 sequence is CASSSAGGEQYF. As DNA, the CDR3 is TGTGCTAGCAGCTCGGCCGGGGGCGAGCAGTACTTC.

The CDR3 loop is CASSLAGRQGSNEQFF. For the CDR3, the DNA is TGTGCCAGCAGCTTAGCGGGGAGACAGGGGTCAAATGAGCAGTTCTTC. The chain employs TRBV7-6 and TRBJ2-1; 8 bases match TRBD1. Unmatched junction bases numbered 8, after V lost 0 bases and J lost 7 bases. Germline V gives CDR1 SGHVS, CDR2 FNYEAQ. The CDR3 runs to 16 residues. The whole variable domain, filled in from reference TRBV7-6 and TRBJ2-1, reads GAGVSQSPRYKVTKRGQDVALRCDPISGHVSLYWYRQALGQGPEFLTYFNYEAQQDKSGLPNDRFSAERPEGSISTLTIQRTEQRDSAMYRCASSLAGRQGSNEQFFGPGTRLTVL.

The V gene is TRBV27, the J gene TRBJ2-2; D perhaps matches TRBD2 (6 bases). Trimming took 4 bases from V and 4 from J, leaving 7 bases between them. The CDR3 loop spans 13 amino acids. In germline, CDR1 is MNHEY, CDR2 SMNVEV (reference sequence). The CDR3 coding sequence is TGTGCCAGCAGTTACGGGGGCACCGGGGAGCTGTTTTTT. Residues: CASSYGGTGELFF.

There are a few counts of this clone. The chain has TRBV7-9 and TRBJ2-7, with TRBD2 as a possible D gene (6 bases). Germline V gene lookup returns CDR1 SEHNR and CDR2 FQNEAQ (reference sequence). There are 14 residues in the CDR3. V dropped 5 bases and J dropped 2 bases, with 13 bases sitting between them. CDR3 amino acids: CASSDGRGTYEQYF. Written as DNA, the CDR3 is TGTGCCAGCAGCGACGGACGGGGGACCTACGAGCAGTACTTC.

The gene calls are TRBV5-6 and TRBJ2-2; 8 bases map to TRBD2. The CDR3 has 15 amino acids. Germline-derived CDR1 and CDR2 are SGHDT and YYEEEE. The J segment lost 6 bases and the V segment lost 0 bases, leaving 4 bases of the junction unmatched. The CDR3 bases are TGTGCCAGCAGCTTGGGTCTAGCGGGCCCCGGGGAGCTGTTTTTT. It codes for CASSLGLAGPGELFF.

The chain's CDR3 is CASSVSTDTQYF. CDR3 in DNA: TGCGCCAGCAGCGTAAGCACAGATACGCAGTATTTT. V gene TRBV5-1 combines with J gene TRBJ2-3; no definite D call. This CDR3 has 12 residues. V shed 4 bases and J shed 0 bases, with 3 bases lying between them. CDR1 SGHRS and CDR2 YFSETQ come from the germline V gene.

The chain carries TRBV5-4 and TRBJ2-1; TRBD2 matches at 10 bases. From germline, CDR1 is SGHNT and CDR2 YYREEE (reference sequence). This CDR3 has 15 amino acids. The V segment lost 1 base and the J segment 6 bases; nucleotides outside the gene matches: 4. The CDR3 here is CASSLTSGTSNEQFF. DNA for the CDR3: TGTGCCAGCAGCTTGACTAGCGGGACCTCCAATGAGCAGTTCTTC.

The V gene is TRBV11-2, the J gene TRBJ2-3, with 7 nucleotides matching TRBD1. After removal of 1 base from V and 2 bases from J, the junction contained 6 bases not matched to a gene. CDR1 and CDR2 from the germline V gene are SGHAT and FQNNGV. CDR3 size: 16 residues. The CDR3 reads CASSLVGGAATDTQYF. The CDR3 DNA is TGTGCCAGCAGCTTAGTAGGGGGCGCAGCCACAGATACGCAGTATTTT.

The CDR3 nucleotides read TGTGCCAGCAGCTTAGCGTCAGGGGTCTACAATGAGCAGTTCTTC. Translated, it gives CASSLASGVYNEQFF. The chain recombines TRBV7-9 with TRBJ2-1, with TRBD1 as a possible D gene (6 bases). CDR1 is SEHNR and CDR2 is FQNEAQ in the germline V gene (reference sequence). The CDR3 has 15 amino acids. Trimming removed 0 bases at V and 3 bases at J, with 9 bases between.